The 27 T cell receptor beta chains presented below share a single source sample, sequenced in a study of shared T cell receptors in the human thymus. Sequenced by immunoSEQ multiplex PCR; TCRdb stores in-frame clones only, minus some. The table lists hundreds of thousands of clones, 70% to 90% of them singletons. This same sample was also part of a study on human thymus T cells.

Sequenced input: thymocytes. Source of these receptors: a boy in the first two years of life with a congenital heart defect.

This chain links TRBV7-2 with TRBJ2-2, with a weak D call TRBD1 (6 bases). In germline, CDR1 is SGHTA, CDR2 FQGNSA. The CDR3 sequence is 17 residues long. V was pared by 5 bases and J by 2 bases, with 18 bases between. CDR3 in DNA: TGTGCCAGCAGCAAAAAGGGGGACCTATCTAACACCGGGGAGCTGTTTTTT. As protein: CASSKKGDLSNTGELFF. Variable domain in full (rest from reference TRBV7-2 and TRBJ2-2): GAGVSQSPSNKVTEKGKDVELRCDPISGHTALYWYRQSLGQGLEFLIYFQGNSAPDKSGLPSDRFSAERTGGSVSTLTIQRTQQEDSAVYLCASSKKGDLSNTGELFFGEGSRLTVL.

The chain couples TRBV30 to TRBJ1-5; 7 bases match TRBD1. The V segment lost 2 bases and the J segment 0 bases; nucleotides outside the gene matches: 10. CDR3 length: 17 amino acids. Germline V gene lookup returns CDR1 GTSNPN and CDR2 SVGIG (reference sequence). The CDR3 sequence is CAWSPKQGQLSNQPQHF. The CDR3 region has the DNA TGTGCCTGGAGTCCCAAACAGGGGCAACTTAGCAATCAGCCCCAGCATTTT.

The V gene is TRBV11-2, the J gene TRBJ1-5; the match to TRBD1 covers 8 bases. The CDR3 totals 17 residues. Germline-derived CDR1 and CDR2 are SGHAT and FQNNGV. With V trimmed by 1 base and J by 3 bases, 8 bases remained unmatched. CDR3 loop: CASSLGAGGKDNQPQHF. CDR3 in DNA: TGTGCCAGCAGCTTAGGGGCAGGGGGCAAGGACAATCAGCCCCAGCATTTT.

This chain connects TRBV10-2 to TRBJ2-2, with D possibly being TRBD1 (5 bases). Trimming pared 6 bases from V and 5 bases from J, leaving 7 bases between. This CDR3 has 12 residues. In germline, CDR1 is WSHSY, CDR2 SAAADI. CDR3 in amino acids: CASSSGTGELFF. The DNA for the CDR3 is TGCGCCAGCAGCTCAGGGACCGGGGAGCTGTTTTTT.

This chain connects TRBV29-1 to TRBJ2-5; possible D gene TRBD2, 7 bases. Germline V gene sequence: CDR1 SQVTM, CDR2 ANQGSEA. The V end was cut by 6 bases, the J end by 0 bases, with 20 bases between. This CDR3 region has 16 residues. This CDR3 is CSVRTPRGPYQETQYF. In DNA form, the CDR3 reads TGCAGCGTAAGAACCCCGCGGGGGCCGTACCAAGAGACCCAGTACTTC.

This chain connects TRBV5-1 to TRBJ2-3; possibly TRBD1 for D (6 bases). Germline CDR1 is SGHRS and CDR2 is YFSETQ. The germline V and J ends were trimmed by 2 bases and 0 bases, with 13 bases remaining between them. This CDR3 has 16 amino acids. The chain's CDR3 is CASSFPGESSTDTQYF. The CDR3, as DNA: TGCGCCAGCAGCTTCCCAGGGGAGTCTAGCACAGATACGCAGTATTTT.

This rearrangement joins TRBV30 to TRBJ1-2, with D unresolved. V lost 2 bases to trimming and J lost 8 bases, with 9 bases between them. The CDR3 is 11 residues long. CDR1 GTSNPN and CDR2 SVGIG come from the germline V gene (reference sequence). The CDR3 loop reads CAWSPSGGYTF. CDR3 DNA sequence: TGTGCCTGGAGTCCGTCGGGGGGCTACACCTTC.

The CDR3 here is CASSLRPSAYEQYF. The DNA of the CDR3 is TGTGCCAGCAGCTTACGTCCCTCGGCCTACGAGCAGTACTTC. V usage is TRBV7-2 and J usage is TRBJ2-7; D is unclear. CDR1 and CDR2 from the germline V gene are SGHTA and FQGNSA. This CDR3 has 14 amino acids. V was shortened by 2 bases and J by 2 bases, with 10 bases between the two germline ends.

The chain has TRBV5-4 and TRBJ1-2, with D tentatively TRBD1 (5 bases). The germline V gene has CDR1 SGHNT and CDR2 YYREEE (reference sequence). This CDR3 contains 15 residues. Trimming pared 1 base from V and 4 bases from J, leaving 14 bases between. The CDR3 spells CASSLWAGRSYGYTF. The CDR3 coding sequence is TGTGCCAGCAGCTTGTGGGCAGGGCGTTCCTATGGCTACACCTTC.

This clone was counted only a few times. The chain uses TRBV5-6 and TRBJ1-2, with D perhaps TRBD1 (6 bases). Germline-derived CDR1 and CDR2 are SGHDT and YYEEEE. The CDR3 runs 14 residues. V lost 6 bases and J lost 6, with 18 bases in between. CDR3 protein: CASTGGNRANGYTF. Here the CDR3 DNA reads TGTGCCAGCACGGGAGGAAACAGGGCGAATGGCTACACCTTC.

This clone appeared a few times. This chain connects TRBV15 to TRBJ2-2, with 8 nucleotides matching TRBD2. The CDR3 consists of 21 residues. CDR1 LNHNV and CDR2 YYDKDF come from the germline V gene (reference sequence). V shed 1 base and J 1 base; nucleotides not matched to a gene: 17. The CDR3, as DNA: TGTGCCACCAGCAGAGCCCTCGACCACCATACTAGCGGCGGGAACACCGGGGAGCTGTTTTTT. Its protein is CATSRALDHHTSGGNTGELFF.

V usage is TRBV28 and J usage is TRBJ2-2; D may be TRBD2 (5 bases). The V end lost 4 bases, the J end lost 1 base, and 10 bases lay between the germline ends. The germline gives CDR1 MDHEN, CDR2 SYDVKM. The CDR3 extends over 15 amino acids. The CDR3 region is CASSSGLGNTGELFF. DNA of the CDR3: TGTGCCAGCAGTTCGGGGTTGGGGAACACCGGGGAGCTGTTTTTT.

This chain connects TRBV12-5 to TRBJ2-7; 11 bases match TRBD2. The ends lost 2 bases at V and 10 bases at J; junction bases unmatched: 13. The CDR3 spans 16 residues. Germline assignment: CDR1 LGHNT and CDR2 FRNRAP. CDR3 DNA: TGTGCTAGTGGTTTGACCTTTAGCGGGAGGGCCGGTGGACAGTACTTC. Encoded protein: CASGLTFSGRAGGQYF.

The genes are TRBV6-5 and TRBJ1-3; D gene uncertain. CDR3 length: 13 residues. Germline V gene sequence: CDR1 MNHEY, CDR2 SVGAGI. Trimming pared 10 bases from V and 0 bases from J, leaving 10 bases between. The CDR3 spells CATATPSGNTIYF. Here the CDR3 DNA reads TGTGCCACCGCGACTCCCTCTGGAAACACCATATATTTT.

This chain connects TRBV29-1 to TRBJ2-5, with 8 bases identical to TRBD1. The CDR3 covers 14 residues. V gave up 8 bases and J gave up 4 bases; unmatched junction bases: 12. The V gene's germline CDR1 is SQVTM and CDR2 ANQGSEA. The CDR3 sequence is CSTTGQGRRETQYF. In nucleotides, the CDR3 is TGCAGCACCACCGGACAGGGTCGAAGAGAGACCCAGTACTTC.

The chain has TRBV27 and TRBJ2-2; 8 bases are shared with TRBD2. The CDR3 length is 15 residues. The V gene end was trimmed by 2 bases and the J gene end by 5 bases; junction bases not matched to a gene: 4. Germline-derived CDR1 and CDR2 are MNHEY and SMNVEV (reference sequence). The CDR3 bases are TGTGCCAGCAGTTTAATTAGCGGGGCGACCGGGGAGCTGTTTTTT. Protein product: CASSLISGATGELFF.

This clone showed up just a few times. V is TRBV6-1 and J is TRBJ2-3; the D is unclear. This CDR3 is built from 15 residues. CDR1 and CDR2 from the germline V gene are MNHNS and SASEGT. The ends were cut back, 6 bases at V and 2 bases at J, with 15 bases in the middle. This CDR3 reads CASSPIKLNTDTQYF. The DNA for the CDR3 is TGTGCCAGCAGCCCTATTAAACTAAACACAGATACGCAGTATTTT.

The J gene is TRBJ1-5, the V gene TRBV5-8; D is uncertain. The CDR3 covers 13 residues. Germline values: CDR1 SGHTS, CDR2 YDEGEE. V was cut by 5 bases and J by 9 bases, with 15 bases left in between. The CDR3 is CASRLDPRGPQHF. DNA for the CDR3: TGTGCCAGCAGACTGGATCCTCGGGGGCCCCAGCATTTT.

The gene calls are TRBV30 and TRBJ1-2, with D maybe TRBD1 (5 bases). V lost 5 bases and J 4 bases, leaving 17 bases between the germline ends. The CDR3 runs 14 residues. Germline V CDR1 and CDR2: GTSNPN, SVGIG (reference sequence). The CDR3 DNA reads TGTGCCTGGCGCAGGGTATCAGTGAGCTATGGCTACACCTTC. It specifies CAWRRVSVSYGYTF.

This clone was observed a single time. The J gene is TRBJ2-5, the V gene TRBV27; D is unresolved. V lost 6 bases to trimming and J lost 2 bases, with 7 bases between them. The length of the CDR3 is 12 residues. The V gene's germline CDR1 is MNHEY and CDR2 SMNVEV (reference sequence). The DNA of the CDR3 is TGTGCCAGCAGATCGAGGCAAGAGACCCAGTACTTC. It translates to CASRSRQETQYF.

The gene calls are TRBV6-1 and TRBJ2-5, with 10 bases fitting TRBD1. The CDR3 spans 15 residues. The germline V gene has CDR1 MNHNS and CDR2 SASEGT. J gave up 4 bases and V 11 bases, and 13 bases lay outside the gene matches. The CDR3 DNA follows: TGTGCCGGCGGACAGGGGGAGGGTTCGCGAGAGACCCAGTACTTC. Translated, it gives CAGGQGEGSRETQYF.

The rearrangement uses TRBV5-6 and TRBJ1-1, with TRBD1 matching 8 bases. This CDR3 is 15 amino acids long. Looked up from germline, CDR1 is SGHDT and CDR2 is YYEEEE. V trimming: 2 bases; J trimming: 6 bases; junction bases outside the gene matches: 9. CDR3 protein: CASSFQGAENAEAFF. The CDR3 DNA is TGTGCCAGCAGCTTCCAGGGGGCGGAGAATGCTGAAGCTTTCTTT.

The rearrangement uses TRBV9 and TRBJ1-2, with 7 bases matching TRBD1. The ends lost 3 bases at V and 2 bases at J; junction bases unmatched: 7. The CDR3 has 15 amino acids. Germline CDR1 and CDR2: SGDLS and YYNGEE. DNA of the CDR3: TGTGCCAGCAGCGGTTCGGGACAGACGAACTATGGCTACACCTTC. This gives the protein CASSGSGQTNYGYTF.

This chain links TRBV10-3 with TRBJ1-4, with D tentatively TRBD1 (5 bases). The length of the CDR3 is 14 residues. V lost 10 bases and J lost 7, with 19 bases in between. Germline V gene sequence: CDR1 ENHRY, CDR2 SYGVKD. As DNA, the CDR3 is TGTGCCACACGGGGGGATGGGCCGGCTGAAAAACTGTTTTTT. Protein sequence: CATRGDGPAEKLFF.

The V call is TRBV28, the J call TRBJ2-7; TRBD2 aligns across 9 bases. The CDR3 contains 18 residues. The J segment lost 3 bases and the V segment lost 7 bases, leaving 19 bases of the junction unmatched. Germline CDR1 reads MDHEN; CDR2 reads SYDVKM. The CDR3 sequence: CASTKGREGPSKGYEQYF. The CDR3 DNA reads TGTGCCAGCACTAAGGGGCGGGAGGGCCCCTCGAAAGGCTACGAGCAGTACTTC.

This rearrangement joins TRBV27 to TRBJ1-1, with TRBD1 as a possible D gene (5 bases). The V gene's germline CDR1 is MNHEY and CDR2 SMNVEV (reference sequence). Trimming pared 3 bases from V and 0 bases from J, leaving 14 bases between. The CDR3 is made up of 16 amino acids. For the CDR3, the DNA is TGTGCCAGCAGTTTCCGGGGGTCGGATATGAACACTGAAGCTTTCTTT. Translation gives CASSFRGSDMNTEAFF.

V is TRBV2 and J is TRBJ2-2; no clear D gene. Germline CDR1 and CDR2: SNHLY and FYNNEI. The CDR3 is made up of 13 amino acids. V was cut by 3 bases and J by 4 bases, with 6 bases left in between. The CDR3 DNA reads as TGTGCCAGCAGTGAGGTCAGCACCGGGGAGCTGTTTTTT. Amino acids: CASSEVSTGELFF. Drawing the rest from reference TRBV2 and TRBJ2-2, the complete variable domain is EPEVTQTPSHQVTQMGQEVILRCVPISNHLYFYWYRQILGQKVEFLVSFYNNEISEKSEIFDDQFSVERPDGSNFTLKIRSTKLEDSAMYFCASSEVSTGELFFGEGSRLTVL.